This T cell receptor beta chain was identified during a study of PD-L1 blockade in urothelial cancer. Overall study: Patients, treated from about 2014 onward, received atezolizumab 1,200 mg intravenously every 3 weeks.

The time point: pretreatment peripheral blood. The investigators introduced synthetic TCR analog templates into each PCR as spikes. Clones were read by immunoSEQ multiplex PCR, and TCRdb kept only the in-frame ones, dropping some. The data hold 80,000 to 90,000 clones, with more than 70% observed a single time. Sequencing was performed on PBMCs, taken around atezolizumab (anti-PD-L1) treatment. This sequence originates from a man aged 55 to 70 with urothelial cancer.

CDR3 DNA sequence: TGCGCCAGCAGCTACCGGGACAGGGGGCCTAATGAGCAGTTCTTC. Its protein product is CASSYRDRGPNEQFF. The rearrangement uses TRBV4-1 and TRBJ2-1; 12 bases agree with TRBD1. CDR3 length: 15 residues. V lost 5 bases to trimming and J lost 7 bases; unmatched junction nucleotides: 6. The germline CDR1 and CDR2 sequences are MGHRA and YSYEKL.